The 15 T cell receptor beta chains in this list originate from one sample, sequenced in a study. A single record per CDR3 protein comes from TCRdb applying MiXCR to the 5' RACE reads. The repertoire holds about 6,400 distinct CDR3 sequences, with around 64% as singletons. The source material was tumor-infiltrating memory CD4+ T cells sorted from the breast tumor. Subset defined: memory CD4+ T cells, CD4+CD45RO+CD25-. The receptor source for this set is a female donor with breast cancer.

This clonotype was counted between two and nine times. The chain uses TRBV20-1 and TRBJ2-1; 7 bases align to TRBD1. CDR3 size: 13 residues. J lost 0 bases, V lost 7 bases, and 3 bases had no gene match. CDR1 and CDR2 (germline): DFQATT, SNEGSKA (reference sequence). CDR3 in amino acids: CSVRDSSYNEQFF. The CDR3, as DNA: TGCAGTGTCAGGGACAGCTCCTACAATGAGCAGTTCTTC.

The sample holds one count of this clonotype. CDR3 in amino acids: CASSQVGLAGESTDTQYF. CDR3 DNA: TGCGCCAGCAGCCAAGTGGGACTAGCGGGGGAAAGCACAGATACGCAGTATTTT. The V gene is TRBV4-1, the J gene TRBJ2-3; 14 bases match TRBD2. The length of the CDR3 is 18 residues. V trimming: 1 base; J trimming: 0 bases; junction bases outside the gene matches: 3. Germline V lookup: CDR1 MGHRA, CDR2 YSYEKL.

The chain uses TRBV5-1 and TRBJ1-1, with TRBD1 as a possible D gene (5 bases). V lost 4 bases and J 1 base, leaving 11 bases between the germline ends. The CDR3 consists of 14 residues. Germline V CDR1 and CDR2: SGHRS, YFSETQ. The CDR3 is CASSPGTANTEAFF. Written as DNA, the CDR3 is TGCGCCAGCAGCCCCGGGACGGCGAACACTGAAGCTTTCTTT.

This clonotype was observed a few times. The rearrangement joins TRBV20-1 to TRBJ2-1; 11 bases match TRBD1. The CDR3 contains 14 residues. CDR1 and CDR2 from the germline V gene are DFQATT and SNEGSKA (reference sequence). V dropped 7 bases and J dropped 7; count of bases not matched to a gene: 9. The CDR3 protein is CSVRGTGGLNEQFF. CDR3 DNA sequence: TGCAGTGTTAGGGGGACAGGGGGTTTGAATGAGCAGTTCTTC.

CDR3 region: CASSVGWGAQETQYF. CDR3 DNA sequence: TGTGCCAGCAGCGTCGGATGGGGGGCTCAAGAGACCCAGTACTTC. The V and J genes are TRBV9 and TRBJ2-5, with D perhaps TRBD1 or TRBD2 (6 bases each). V shed 2 bases and J shed 2 bases, with 13 bases lying between them. This CDR3 comprises 15 residues. Per the germline V gene, CDR1 is SGDLS and CDR2 is YYNGEE.

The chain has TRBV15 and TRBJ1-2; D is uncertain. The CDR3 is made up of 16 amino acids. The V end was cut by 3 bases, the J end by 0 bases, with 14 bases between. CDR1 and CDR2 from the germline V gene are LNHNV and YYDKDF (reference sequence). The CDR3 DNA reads TGTGCCACCAGCAGGGATACCGTTCAGACTAACTATGGCTACACCTTC. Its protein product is CATSRDTVQTNYGYTF.

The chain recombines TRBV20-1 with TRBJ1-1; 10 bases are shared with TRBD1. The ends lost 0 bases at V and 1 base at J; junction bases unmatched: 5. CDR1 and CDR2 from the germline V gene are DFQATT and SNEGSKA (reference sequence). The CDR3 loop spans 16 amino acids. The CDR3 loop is CSAREAGTGANTEAFF. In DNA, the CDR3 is TGCAGTGCTAGAGAAGCCGGGACAGGGGCGAACACTGAAGCTTTCTTT.

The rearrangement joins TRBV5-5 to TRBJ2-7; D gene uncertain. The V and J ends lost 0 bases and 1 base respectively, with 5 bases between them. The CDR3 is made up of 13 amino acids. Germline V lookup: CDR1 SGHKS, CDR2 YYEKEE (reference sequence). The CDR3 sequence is CASSLEESYEQYF. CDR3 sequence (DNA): TGTGCCAGCAGCTTGGAAGAGTCCTACGAGCAGTACTTC.

CDR3 residues: CASSYTPGNEQYF. CDR3 coding DNA: TGTGCCAGCAGCTACACACCCGGGAACGAGCAGTACTTC. The rearrangement joins TRBV7-3 to TRBJ2-7; D might be TRBD2 (5 bases). V was clipped by 4 bases and J by 5 bases, with 12 bases between them. The CDR3 covers 13 residues. Germline-derived CDR1 and CDR2 are SGHTA and FQGTGA.

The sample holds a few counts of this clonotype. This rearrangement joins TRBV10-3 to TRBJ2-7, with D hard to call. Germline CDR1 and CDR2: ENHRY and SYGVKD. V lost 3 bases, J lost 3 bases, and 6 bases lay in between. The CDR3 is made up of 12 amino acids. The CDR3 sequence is CAISDRHYEQYF. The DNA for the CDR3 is TGTGCCATCAGTGACAGGCACTACGAGCAGTACTTC.

CDR3 sequence: CSATSRLAGGADTQYF. The CDR3 nucleotides are TGCAGTGCTACCAGTCGACTAGCGGGAGGGGCAGATACGCAGTATTTT. This chain joins TRBV20-1 and TRBJ2-3; 14 bases are shared with TRBD2. The trim removed 4 bases at V and 4 bases at J, leaving 7 bases unmatched. CDR3 size: 16 residues. Per germline, CDR1 DFQATT and CDR2 SNEGSKA (reference sequence).

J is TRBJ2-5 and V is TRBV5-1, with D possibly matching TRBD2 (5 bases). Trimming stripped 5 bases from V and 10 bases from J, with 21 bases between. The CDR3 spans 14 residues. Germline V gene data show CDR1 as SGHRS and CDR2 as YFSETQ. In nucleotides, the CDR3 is TGCGCCAGCAGGTGGAGGCCCGGAGAAGGGTACCAGTACTTC. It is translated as CASRWRPGEGYQYF.

CDR3 region: CASSALKGRAGYTF. The CDR3 DNA reads as TGTGCCAGCAGCGCGCTGAAGGGCAGGGCCGGCTACACCTTC. The rearrangement links TRBV2 to TRBJ1-2; TRBD1 is a possible D gene (5 bases). Germline loops: CDR1 SNHLY, CDR2 FYNNEI. The CDR3 has 14 amino acids. V gave up 6 bases and J gave up 8 bases, with 19 bases separating them.

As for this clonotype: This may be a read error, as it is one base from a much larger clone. CDR3 bases: TGCAGTGCTAGGGGACAAGGGAACGACAATGGCTACACCTTC. Residues: CSARGQGNDNGYTF. The rearrangement joins TRBV20-1 to TRBJ1-2; D may be TRBD1 (6 bases). This CDR3 is 14 amino acids long. Trimming pared 3 bases from V and 6 bases from J, leaving 17 bases between. CDR1 and CDR2 from the germline V gene are DFQATT and SNEGSKA (reference sequence).

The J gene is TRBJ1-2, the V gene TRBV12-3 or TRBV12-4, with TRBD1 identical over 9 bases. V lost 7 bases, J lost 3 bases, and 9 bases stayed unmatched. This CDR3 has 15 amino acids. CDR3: CASTKGQGRDYGYTF. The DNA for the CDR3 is TGTGCCAGCACTAAGGGACAGGGTAGGGACTATGGCTACACCTTC.